This T cell receptor beta chain appears in the sequencing data of a study of CD8 T cells in ankylosing spondylitis. Germline V gene lookup returns CDR1 SEHNR and CDR2 FQNEAQ (reference sequence). The CDR3 length is 11 residues. Trimming removed 5 bases at V and 9 bases at J, with 10 bases between. With molecular barcodes, quantitative 5'-RACE was used to make the TCR beta libraries. MiXCR, applied by TCRdb to the 5' RACE reads, yields one record per CDR3 protein. The repertoire includes 300,000 to 400,000 distinct CDR3 sequences, approximately 15% of them detected once, and about 1% sits in the top ten. Findings and caveats of the study: Reports say disease-linked clones showed up significantly more in matched ankylosing spondylitis synovial fluid. There were earlier reports of some motif variants in reactive arthritis synovial fluid and blood.

Regarding this clonotype: Its target is not known.

The sequencing sample was made of blood, either unsorted or a sorted T cell fraction (not recorded which). The TCR comes from a male donor with ankylosing spondylitis or in good health (not recorded which). This chain connects TRBV7-9 to TRBJ2-5; tentatively, D is TRBD1 (5 bases). The CDR3 spells CASSQVGPQYF. Here the CDR3 DNA reads TGTGCCAGCAGCCAAGTGGGGCCCCAGTACTTC.